This T cell receptor (beta chain) was obtained from a study of CD4 T cells in relation to SARS-CoV-2 and coronaviruses. Study at large: After approximately 10 days of antigen culture, PBMC TCR beta CDR3s were sequenced.

This clone was counted between two and nine times. Antigen: not known. The V and J ends lost 1 base and 3 bases respectively, with 13 bases between them. CDR1 and CDR2 (germline): MDHEN, SYDVKM. CDR3 length: 16 residues. Unexposed donor CD4+ T cells date from about 2011-2018, before the COVID-19 pandemic. CD4+ T cells were isolated from the cells after 10 days of culture. Testing used SARS-CoV-2 S/N and four cold-coronavirus spikes on unexposed-donor CD4+ T cells, cells permitting. Sequenced by immunoSEQ multiplex PCR; TCRdb stores in-frame clones only, minus some. This sample carries over 25,000 clones, roughly 71% of them seen once, and the ten largest clones take about an eighth.

Sample: CD4+ T cells from PBMCs, cultured in vitro. The chain employs TRBV28 and TRBJ1-3, with D tentatively TRBD1 (5 bases). This sequence was found in a human donor in good health. This chain's CDR3 is CASSLSVGVGGNTIYF. The DNA of the CDR3 is TGTGCCAGCAGTTTATCCGTGGGGGTTGGTGGAAACACCATATATTTT.